The next 13 T cell receptor beta chains were all read from a single sample in a study of blood T cell repertoires in COVID-19. Sequenced by immunoSEQ multiplex PCR; TCRdb stores in-frame clones only, minus some. In the table there are 35,000 to 50,000 clones, roughly 84% of which are singletons. The source material was peripheral blood. Receptor source: a human donor in a cohort sampled during active COVID-19.

The genes are TRBV3-1 (or the pseudogene TRBV3-2) and TRBJ2-5; the D is unclear. The CDR3 is made up of 12 amino acids. V was cut by 0 bases and J by 4 bases, with 3 bases left in between. The germline gives CDR1 LGHDT, CDR2 YNNKEL (reference sequence). The CDR3 DNA sequence: TGTGCCAGCAGCCAAGATAGAGAGACCCAGTACTTC. The encoded protein is CASSQDRETQYF.

The chain is built from TRBV19 and TRBJ2-5; TRBD2 matches 12 bases. Per the germline V gene, CDR1 is LNHDA and CDR2 is SQIVND (reference sequence). Losses at the gene ends were 6 bases for V and 4 bases for J; bases not matched to a gene: 6. The CDR3 extends over 15 amino acids. The CDR3: CASSTRTSGAETQYF. The DNA for the CDR3 is TGTGCCAGTAGCACTCGGACTAGCGGGGCAGAGACCCAGTACTTC.

This chain links TRBV18 with TRBJ1-1; D uncertain. Germline V CDR1 and CDR2: KGHSH, LQKENI. V dropped 0 bases and J dropped 1 base, with 9 bases sitting between them. The length of the CDR3 is 15 residues. In DNA, the CDR3 is TGTGCCAGCTCACCACCCCTGAGTCAGAACACTGAAGCTTTCTTT. Protein product: CASSPPLSQNTEAFF.

The chain links TRBV11-2 to TRBJ1-6; 7 bases agree with TRBD1. CDR3 length equals 15 residues. Germline CDR1 is SGHAT and CDR2 is FQNNGV. V shed 7 bases, J shed 3 bases, and the junction held 6 bases outside the gene matches. CDR3 DNA: TGTGCCAGCAACAACGGACAGGTCTATAATTCACCCCTCCACTTT. Protein sequence: CASNNGQVYNSPLHF. The whole variable domain, filled in from reference TRBV11-2 and TRBJ1-6, reads EAGVAQSPRYKIIEKRQSVAFWCNPISGHATLYWYQQILGQGPKLLIQFQNNGVVDDSQLPKDRFSAERLKGVDSTLKIQPAKLEDSAVYLCASNNGQVYNSPLHFGNGTRLTVT.

DNA of the CDR3: TGTGCCAGCAGTTACGGTGGCGCGGGGGGGAATACGCAGTATTTT. It codes for CASSYGGAGGNTQYF. This rearrangement joins TRBV6-5 to TRBJ2-3; 9 nucleotides agree with TRBD2. J lost 7 bases, V lost 2 bases, and 7 bases had no gene match. The CDR3 covers 15 residues. Germline assignment: CDR1 MNHEY and CDR2 SVGAGI.

The chain links TRBV5-1 to TRBJ2-5; TRBD2 agrees at 10 bases. V lost 2 bases and J lost 0; bases outside the gene matches: 1. Germline V CDR1 and CDR2: SGHRS, YFSETQ. This CDR3 contains 15 residues. Here the CDR3 DNA reads TGCGCCAGCAGCTTTAGCGGGGGGAACCAAGAGACCCAGTACTTC. Amino acids: CASSFSGGNQETQYF.

The CDR3 DNA is TGTGCCAGTAGCTCAGGCTCTGGGGGCTACACCTTC. Protein: CASSSGSGGYTF. The chain couples TRBV19 to TRBJ1-2, with unresolved D. The ends were cut back, 6 bases at V and 8 bases at J, with 13 bases in the middle. The CDR3 has 12 residues. Germline CDR1 is LNHDA and CDR2 is SQIVND (reference sequence).

CDR3 sequence: CASSRLGQGEETQYF. The CDR3 nucleotides are TGTGCCAGTAGTCGGCTTGGGCAGGGCGAGGAGACCCAGTACTTC. The chain recombines TRBV19 with TRBJ2-5; the D gene is possibly TRBD1 (5 bases). Germline values: CDR1 LNHDA, CDR2 SQIVND (reference sequence). The CDR3 has 15 residues. V lost 5 bases to trimming and J lost 5 bases, with 18 bases between them. Based on the CDR3 plus reference TRBV19 and TRBJ2-5, the full variable domain is DGGITQSPKYLFRKEGQNVTLSCEQNLNHDAMYWYRQDPGQGLRLIYYSQIVNDFQKGDIAEGYSVSREKKESFPLTVTSAQKNPTAFYLCASSRLGQGEETQYFGPGTRLLVL.

This clone occurred a few times. The V and J genes are TRBV12-5 and TRBJ2-7; TRBD2 might be the D (6 bases). The CDR3 contains 15 residues. Germline CDR1 and CDR2: LGHNT and FRNRAP. The V gene lost 3 bases and the J gene lost 2 bases, with 14 bases spanning the gap. Here the CDR3 reads CASGLGQGGTYEQYF. CDR3 coding DNA: TGTGCTAGTGGTTTAGGGCAGGGAGGAACCTACGAGCAGTACTTC.

This clone was observed a few times. The chain combines TRBV21-1 with TRBJ1-5. TRBV21-1 is a recognized pseudogene. There are 17 residues in the CDR3. CDR3 sequence reads: CASSKPPPGFSNQPQHF. The CDR3 DNA sequence: TGTGCCAGCAGCAAACCACCCCCGGGATTTAGCAATCAGCCCCAGCATTTT.

The chain couples TRBV5-1 to TRBJ2-7, with 8 positions matching TRBD1. Trimming at V came to 5 bases and at J to 3 bases, leaving 7 bases not matched to a gene. The V gene's germline CDR1 is SGHRS and CDR2 YFSETQ. The CDR3 is 14 amino acids. CDR3 in DNA: TGCGCCAGCAGATCCGGGACAGGAGGCTACGAGCAGTACTTC. Residues: CASRSGTGGYEQYF.

V usage is TRBV19 and J usage is TRBJ2-7; D is perhaps TRBD2 (5 bases). The germline V gene encodes CDR1 LNHDA and CDR2 SQIVND (reference sequence). The CDR3 covers 17 residues. V lost 4 bases to trimming and J lost 0 bases, with 19 bases between them. The CDR3 DNA reads as TGTGCCAGTAGTACGGGGTACGGGCCGAGTTACTCCTACGAGCAGTACTTC. It translates to CASSTGYGPSYSYEQYF.

J is TRBJ2-2 and V is TRBV6-6; D is unclear. The V end lost 7 bases, the J end lost 7 bases, and 10 bases lay between the germline ends. There are 12 residues in the CDR3. Germline CDR1 and CDR2: MNHNY and SVGAGI (reference sequence). The CDR3 sequence is CASTPRGGELFF. CDR3 nucleotides: TGTGCCAGCACCCCCCGAGGCGGGGAGCTGTTTTTT.